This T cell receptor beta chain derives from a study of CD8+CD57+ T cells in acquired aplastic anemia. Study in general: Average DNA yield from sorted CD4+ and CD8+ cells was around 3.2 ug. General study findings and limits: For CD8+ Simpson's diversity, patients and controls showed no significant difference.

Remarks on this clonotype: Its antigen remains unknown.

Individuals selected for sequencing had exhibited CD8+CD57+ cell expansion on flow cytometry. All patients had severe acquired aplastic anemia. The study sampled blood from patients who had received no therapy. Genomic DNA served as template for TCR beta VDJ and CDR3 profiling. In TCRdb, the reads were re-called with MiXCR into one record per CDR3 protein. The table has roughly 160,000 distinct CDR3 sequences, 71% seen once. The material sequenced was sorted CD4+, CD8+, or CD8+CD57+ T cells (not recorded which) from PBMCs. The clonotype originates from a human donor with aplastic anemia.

CDR3 residues: CASSAKLQGGSRGEQFF. The CDR3, as DNA: TGTGCCAGCAGCGCCAAACTCCAGGGAGGCTCTCGTGGTGAGCAGTTCTTC. V and J are TRBV9 and TRBJ2-1; perhaps TRBD2 as D (6 bases). CDR1 and CDR2 (germline): SGDLS, YYNGEE. This CDR3 is built from 17 residues. V was pared by 3 bases and J by 9 bases, with 25 bases between.